What follows are 5 T cell receptor beta chains derived from one specimen sequenced in a study of T cells in Graves' hyperthyroidism and ophthalmopathy. TCR beta CDR3 region amplification was performed from RNA transcripts. The TCR CDR3 first-round RT-PCR relied on the HTBI primer set. MiXCR was run by TCRdb on the multiplex PCR reads, yielding one entry per CDR3 protein. The table shows hundreds of thousands of distinct CDR3 sequences, with roughly a sixth occurring only once. The sample comprised blood. These receptors all come from a woman aged 45-60 years with Graves' hyperthyroidism that later progressed to Graves' ophthalmopathy.

This chain uses TRBV5-1 with TRBJ2-2; the D gene is possibly TRBD1 (5 bases). V lost 1 base and J lost 7, with 8 bases in between. Germline V lookup: CDR1 SGHRS, CDR2 YFSETQ. The CDR3 contains 13 residues. CDR3 sequence: CASSLWGNGELFF. The CDR3 bases are TGCGCCAGCAGCTTGTGGGGCAACGGGGAGCTGTTTTTT.

This clonotype was seen at least ten times. This rearrangement joins TRBV11-2 to TRBJ1-1; D is ambiguous. Trimming cost V 3 bases and J 2 bases, with 10 bases left between them. The CDR3 runs to 14 residues. Germline CDR1 and CDR2: SGHAT and FQNNGV. CDR3: CASSFPATNTEAFF. CDR3 DNA: TGTGCCAGCAGCTTCCCAGCAACTAACACTGAAGCTTTCTTT.

This clonotype was found many times. CDR3 residues: CASSPTGPTDTQYF. The CDR3 coding sequence is TGTGCCAGCAGCCCGACAGGTCCAACAGATACGCAGTATTTT. The chain recombines TRBV11-2 with TRBJ2-3; D perhaps matches TRBD1 (6 bases). The V and J ends lost 5 bases and 3 bases respectively, with 12 bases between them. The CDR3 sequence is 14 residues long. CDR1 and CDR2 from the germline V gene are SGHAT and FQNNGV.

This clonotype has a count of ten or more. The V gene is TRBV7-3, the J gene TRBJ2-1; tentatively, D is TRBD2 (6 bases). V gave up 2 bases and J gave up 12 bases, with 17 bases separating them. The V gene's germline CDR1 is SGHTA and CDR2 FQGTGA. There are 14 residues in the CDR3. The CDR3 DNA sequence: TGTGCCAGCAGCTTACAGGGAGGAGTCGGGCGGCAGTTCTTC. Translated, it gives CASSLQGGVGRQFF.

This clonotype was picked up one time. The chain couples TRBV19 to TRBJ2-2; TRBD2 matches at 7 bases. CDR3 size: 15 residues. Germline V gives CDR1 LNHDA, CDR2 SQIVND (reference sequence). Unmatched junction bases numbered 5, after V lost 5 bases and J lost 2 bases. The CDR3 sequence is CASSQPGLNTGELFF. Here the CDR3 DNA reads TGTGCCAGTAGTCAACCGGGACTAAACACCGGGGAGCTGTTTTTT. The variable domain in full, with the rest retrieved from reference TRBV19 and TRBJ2-2, is DGGITQSPKYLFRKEGQNVTLSCEQNLNHDAMYWYRQDPGQGLRLIYYSQIVNDFQKGDIAEGYSVSREKKESFPLTVTSAQKNPTAFYLCASSQPGLNTGELFFGEGSRLTVL.